A single sample is the source of the 25 T cell receptor beta chains below, sequenced in a study of OX40 agonist ivuxolimab in advanced cancers. Sequencing was performed with immunoSEQ multiplex PCR; in TCRdb, only in-frame clones are kept and a portion is missing. The sample lists 65,000 to 85,000 clones, about nine tenths occurring once. The sequencing used CD4+ or CD8+ T cells sorted from blood, collected in a trial of the OX40 agonist ivuxolimab. The receptor set was obtained from an adult with an advanced solid tumor such as melanoma, head and neck, liver or kidney cancer.

The CDR3 DNA sequence: TGCGCCAGCAGCTTGGACGGACAGGGGGCTGGTGGCTACACCTTC. Encoded protein: CASSLDGQGAGGYTF. The chain joins TRBV5-1 to TRBJ1-2, with 11 bases matching TRBD1. The CDR3 totals 15 residues. Trimming cost V 0 bases and J 7 bases; bases outside gene matches: 5. The germline gives CDR1 SGHRS, CDR2 YFSETQ.

V is TRBV29-1 and J is TRBJ2-7, with TRBD2 as a possible D gene (5 bases). V shed 3 bases and J shed 4 bases, with 7 bases lying between them. The length of the CDR3 is 11 residues. Germline CDR1 is SQVTM and CDR2 is ANQGSEA. CDR3 sequence reads: CSVERAYEQYF. The CDR3 region has the DNA TGCAGCGTTGAGAGGGCTTACGAGCAGTACTTC.

The chain combines TRBV2 with TRBJ2-1; D not certain. Trimming removed 6 bases at V and 7 bases at J, with 13 bases between. There are 13 residues in the CDR3. Germline CDR1 is SNHLY and CDR2 is FYNNEI. CDR3 DNA: TGTGCCAGCAGCGACCTCGGACCGAATGAGCAGTTCTTC. Translating gives CASSDLGPNEQFF.

This clone came up once. The V and J genes are TRBV5-4 and TRBJ2-1; TRBD1 matches at 7 bases. Per germline, CDR1 SGHNT and CDR2 YYREEE (reference sequence). V lost 4 bases and J lost 2; bases outside the gene matches: 9. This CDR3 comprises 16 residues. The CDR3 here is CASSPTTRGPYNEQFF. In DNA form, the CDR3 reads TGTGCCAGCAGCCCTACCACTAGGGGGCCCTACAATGAGCAGTTCTTC. Full variable domain (rest looked up from reference TRBV5-4 and TRBJ2-1): ETGVTQSPTHLIKTRGQQVTLRCSSQSGHNTVSWYQQALGQGPQFIFQYYREEENGRGNFPPRFSGLQFPNYSSELNVNALELDDSALYLCASSPTTRGPYNEQFFGPGTRLTVL.

This chain connects TRBV4-1 to TRBJ2-1; D uncertain. CDR3 length: 15 amino acids. V was cut by 0 bases and J by 8 bases, with 14 bases left in between. Germline CDR1 and CDR2: MGHRA and YSYEKL. The CDR3 DNA is TGCGCCAGCAGCCAAGATACGACAAGGTATTATGAGCAGTTCTTC. This codes for CASSQDTTRYYEQFF.

This clone was seen only a few times. This sequence joins TRBV6-6 and TRBJ1-1; D is undetermined. Germline CDR1 reads MNHNY; CDR2 reads SVGAGI (reference sequence). This CDR3 comprises 15 residues. The V end was cut by 5 bases, the J end by 6 bases, with 19 bases between. CDR3 sequence reads: CASSPPGGSRAEAFF. CDR3 coding DNA: TGTGCCAGCAGTCCCCCGGGAGGGTCGAGGGCTGAAGCTTTCTTT.

V is TRBV30 and J is TRBJ1-5, with 8 nucleotides matching TRBD1. V lost 5 bases, J lost 7 bases, and 10 bases stayed unmatched. The CDR3 is 14 amino acids. CDR1 is GTSNPN and CDR2 is SVGIG in the germline V gene (reference sequence). CDR3 in DNA: TGTGCCTGGGAGAGTACAGGGGGTGGACAGCCCCAGCATTTT. It yields the protein CAWESTGGGQPQHF.

CDR3: CASSLGQGGAQPQHF. The CDR3 DNA sequence: TGTGCCAGCAGCCTAGGACAGGGAGGGGCACAGCCCCAGCATTTT. The gene calls are TRBV6-1 and TRBJ1-5, with 8 bases aligning to TRBD1. Germline CDR1 and CDR2: MNHNS and SASEGT. The V and J ends lost 6 bases and 7 bases, in that order; junction bases with no gene match: 11. CDR3 size: 15 residues.

The genes are TRBV4-1 and TRBJ2-3; 9 bases map to TRBD2. The germline V gene has CDR1 MGHRA and CDR2 YSYEKL. The junction had 14 bases not matched to a gene; V was cut back by 4 bases and J by 3 bases. The CDR3 runs to 18 residues. As DNA, the CDR3 is TGCGCCAGCAGCCCGCTGCTATCTGCGGGGGGGCCGACAGATACGCAGTATTTT. As protein: CASSPLLSAGGPTDTQYF.

V gene TRBV9 combines with J gene TRBJ2-3, with 8 bases aligning to TRBD1. Germline V gene sequence: CDR1 SGDLS, CDR2 YYNGEE. The junction had 6 bases not matched to a gene; V was cut back by 0 bases and J by 3 bases. The CDR3 is 16 amino acids. CDR3 nucleotide sequence: TGTGCCAGCAGCGTAGTGAGCAGGGGGCGGACAGATACGCAGTATTTT. Translating gives CASSVVSRGRTDTQYF.

This rearrangement joins TRBV27 to TRBJ1-5, with 7 bases that match TRBD1. V was clipped by 2 bases and J by 3 bases; unmatched bases: 7. The germline V gene has CDR1 MNHEY and CDR2 SMNVEV (reference sequence). The CDR3 contains 16 residues. CDR3 residues: CASSLRTGVFNQPQHF. DNA of the CDR3: TGTGCCAGCAGTTTACGCACAGGGGTCTTCAATCAGCCCCAGCATTTT.

The V gene is TRBV11-3, the J gene TRBJ2-2, with TRBD2 matching 8 bases. Per the germline V gene, CDR1 is SGHNT and CDR2 is YENEEA. Trimming at V came to 5 bases and at J to 5 bases, leaving 4 bases not matched to a gene. The CDR3 has 14 residues. CDR3 nucleotide sequence: TGTGCCAGCAGCCCGAGCGGGAGAACCGGGGAGCTGTTTTTT. Translated, it gives CASSPSGRTGELFF.

The V gene is TRBV14, the J gene TRBJ2-1; D gene ambiguous. This CDR3 is built from 15 residues. V shed 0 bases and J shed 4 bases, with 10 bases lying between them. Germline CDR1 SGHDN, CDR2 FVKESK. CDR3 coding DNA: TGTGCCAGCAGCCAAGATCGGCCACCTTACAATGAGCAGTTCTTC. It specifies CASSQDRPPYNEQFF.

In nucleotides, the CDR3 is TGTGCCAGCAGTTTCGGGCGGGCTAGCGGAAAGAACACCGGGGAGCTGTTTTTT. This sequence encodes CASSFGRASGKNTGELFF. The rearrangement uses TRBV27 and TRBJ2-2, with 7 nucleotides matching TRBD2. The CDR3 is 18 residues long. Losses at the gene ends were 3 bases for V and 1 base for J; bases not matched to a gene: 11. In germline, CDR1 is MNHEY, CDR2 SMNVEV (reference sequence).

The V and J genes are TRBV7-3 and TRBJ2-3, with TRBD2 matching 9 bases. Per germline, CDR1 SGHTA and CDR2 FQGTGA. The ends lost 6 bases at V and 1 base at J; junction bases unmatched: 5. The CDR3 has 15 amino acids. DNA for the CDR3: TGTGCCAGCAGGCGGGGGGGCGCTGGCACAGATACGCAGTATTTT. Amino acids: CASRRGGAGTDTQYF.

The CDR3: CASSRLAGANRGSYEQYF. In DNA form, the CDR3 reads TGCGCCAGCAGCCGACTAGCGGGGGCCAACCGGGGCTCCTACGAGCAGTACTTC. This rearrangement joins TRBV5-1 to TRBJ2-7; TRBD2 matches 12 bases. Looked up from germline, CDR1 is SGHRS and CDR2 is YFSETQ. V shed 4 bases, J shed 0 bases, and the junction held 11 bases outside the gene matches. The CDR3 is 18 amino acids.

V gene TRBV5-6 combines with J gene TRBJ1-2, with 8 bases fitting TRBD1. This CDR3 has 15 amino acids. V lost 0 bases, J lost 8 bases, and 9 bases stayed unmatched. The germline gives CDR1 SGHDT, CDR2 YYEEEE. The CDR3 loop is CASSLDPDREVGYTF. The CDR3 region has the DNA TGTGCCAGCAGCTTGGATCCGGACAGGGAGGTCGGCTACACCTTC.

The rearrangement links TRBV27 to TRBJ1-1; 7 positions agree with TRBD1. With 8 bases clipped from V and 5 bases from J, the junction kept 5 bases outside the gene matches. Germline CDR1 and CDR2: MNHEY and SMNVEV (reference sequence). The CDR3 is 12 residues long. This CDR3 is CASGTGATEAFF. CDR3 nucleotide sequence: TGTGCCAGCGGAACAGGGGCGACTGAAGCTTTCTTT.

This rearrangement joins TRBV27 to TRBJ1-4; a weak D match, TRBD1 (5 bases). CDR1 MNHEY and CDR2 SMNVEV come from the germline V gene (reference sequence). The CDR3 runs to 15 residues. The ends were cut back, 2 bases at V and 4 bases at J, with 11 bases in the middle. The DNA of the CDR3 is TGTGCCAGCAGTTTAGGGGGGAGGGGTAATGAAAAACTGTTTTTT. Translating it yields CASSLGGRGNEKLFF.

This clone was counted a few times. The V and J genes are TRBV27 and TRBJ1-5; D gene unclear. The CDR3 length is 14 residues. V dropped 1 base and J dropped 4 bases, with 8 bases sitting between them. The germline V gene encodes CDR1 MNHEY and CDR2 SMNVEV (reference sequence). CDR3 DNA: TGTGCCAGCAGTTTATACGGAGGTAATCAGCCCCAGCATTTT. This gives the protein CASSLYGGNQPQHF.

The chain links TRBV19 to TRBJ2-7, with 7 positions matching TRBD2. Looked up from germline, CDR1 is LNHDA and CDR2 is SQIVND (reference sequence). J gave up 7 bases and V 4 bases, and 10 bases lay outside the gene matches. The length of the CDR3 is 14 residues. CDR3 bases: TGTGCCAGTAGTACCGGACTAGTGTTGGGTGAGCAGTACTTC. Protein product: CASSTGLVLGEQYF.

The rearrangement links TRBV29-1 to TRBJ2-2; 9 nucleotides agree with TRBD1. With 2 bases clipped from V and 5 bases from J, the junction kept 6 bases outside the gene matches. This CDR3 region has 15 residues. CDR1 and CDR2 (germline): SQVTM, ANQGSEA. CDR3 DNA sequence: TGCAGCGTTGAAATGGGGACAGGGCAGACCGGGGAGCTGTTTTTT. Its translation is CSVEMGTGQTGELFF.

The chain has TRBV18 and TRBJ1-6; tentative D call: TRBD1 (6 bases). Germline-derived CDR1 and CDR2 are KGHSH and LQKENI. V was trimmed by 0 bases and J by 7 bases, leaving 10 bases between them. The CDR3 is 15 residues long. The CDR3 is CASSPPTGPNSPLHF. For the CDR3, the DNA is TGTGCCAGCTCACCACCGACAGGACCGAATTCACCCCTCCACTTT. The variable domain in full, completed from reference TRBV18 and TRBJ1-6, reads NAGVMQNPRHLVRRRGQEARLRCSPMKGHSHVYWYRQLPEEGLKFMVYLQKENIIDESGMPKERFSAEFPKEGPSILRIQQVVRGDSAAYFCASSPPTGPNSPLHFGNGTRLTVT.

The chain recombines TRBV10-1 with TRBJ1-1; unclear D gene. The CDR3 consists of 13 residues. V dropped 4 bases and J dropped 5 bases, with 11 bases sitting between them. Germline-derived CDR1 and CDR2 are WNHNN and SYGVQD (reference sequence). Here the CDR3 reads CASSVKGITEAFF. The CDR3 coding sequence is TGCGCCAGCAGTGTAAAGGGTATAACTGAAGCTTTCTTT.

The chain has TRBV16 and TRBJ2-1; TRBD1 aligns across 7 bases. After removal of 5 bases from V and 7 bases from J, the junction contained 2 bases not matched to a gene. CDR3 size: 12 residues. Germline CDR1 is KGHSY and CDR2 is FQNENV. For the CDR3, the DNA is TGTGCCAGCAGCAGGGGGCGGAATGAGCAGTTCTTC. Its translation is CASSRGRNEQFF.